Shown below are 10 T cell receptor beta chains from a single sample sequenced in a study of T-cell reconstitution after alpha-beta-depleted transplantation in children. Researchers prepared the TCRbeta library using unique molecular identifiers, the study reports. TCRdb analysed the PCR reads with MiXCR anew, one entry per CDR3 protein. The table has 610,000 or so distinct CDR3 sequences, roughly 27% seen once. Material: PBMCs, obtained before TCRalphabeta/CD19-depleted stem cell transplant. These receptors were obtained from a boy in the first two years of life with Wiskott-Aldrich syndrome, due to receive a stem cell transplant.

This clonotype has just a few counts. This sequence joins TRBV4-2 and TRBJ2-1; a weak D match, TRBD2 (5 bases). V was trimmed by 3 bases and J by 4 bases, leaving 16 bases between them. Germline V gives CDR1 LGHNA, CDR2 YNFKEQ. The CDR3 spans 16 residues. CDR3 in DNA: TGTGCCAGCAGCCAGTGGCGGGTCCCCCTTTACAATGAGCAGTTCTTC. It encodes CASSQWRVPLYNEQFF.

J is TRBJ2-3 and V is TRBV10-2; TRBD2 aligns across 13 bases. The ends lost 6 bases at V and 0 bases at J; junction bases unmatched: 6. Germline V gene sequence: CDR1 WSHSY, CDR2 SAAADI. CDR3 length equals 17 residues. The CDR3 region has the DNA TGCGCCAGCAGGACTAGCGGGAGGCTGCTTAGCACAGATACGCAGTATTTT. Its translation is CASRTSGRLLSTDTQYF.

In this sample, this clonotype turned up a few times. The CDR3 is CASKLGGNYGYTF. The DNA of the CDR3 is TGTGCCAGCAAATTAGGGGGGAACTATGGCTACACCTTC. V gene TRBV28 combines with J gene TRBJ1-2; the D gene is possibly TRBD1 (6 bases). V dropped 7 bases and J dropped 2 bases, with 11 bases sitting between them. CDR3 length equals 13 residues. From germline, CDR1 is MDHEN and CDR2 SYDVKM.

This clonotype was recorded a few times. The chain couples TRBV20-1 to TRBJ2-3; TRBD2 might be the D (6 bases). Germline CDR1 is DFQATT and CDR2 is SNEGSKA (reference sequence). The CDR3 is made up of 13 amino acids. V shed 6 bases and J shed 4 bases, with 14 bases lying between them. DNA for the CDR3: TGCAGTGCCTCGGGAGATTGGGCAGATACGCAGTATTTT. Its translation: CSASGDWADTQYF.

The chain employs TRBV28 and TRBJ2-7, with 12 bases aligning to TRBD2. The CDR3 runs to 17 residues. Germline V CDR1 and CDR2: MDHEN, SYDVKM. J was trimmed by 4 bases and V by 5 bases; bases with no gene match: 12. In DNA form, the CDR3 reads TGTGCCAGCAGTCTGACCTCTAGCGGGAGGGCTCTGTACGAGCAGTACTTC. Protein sequence: CASSLTSSGRALYEQYF.

This clonotype showed up just once. J is TRBJ2-2 and V is TRBV7-6, with D uncertain. Per germline, CDR1 SGHVS and CDR2 FNYEAQ. CDR3 length: 12 residues. V lost 7 bases to trimming and J lost 8 bases, with 11 bases between them. The CDR3 coding sequence is TGTGCCAGCACCCTGAACGCGGGGGAGCTGTTTTTT. This codes for CASTLNAGELFF. Filled out from reference TRBV7-6 and TRBJ2-2, the complete variable domain reads GAGVSQSPRYKVTKRGQDVALRCDPISGHVSLYWYRQALGQGPEFLTYFNYEAQQDKSGLPNDRFSAERPEGSISTLTIQRTEQRDSAMYRCASTLNAGELFFGEGSRLTVL.

The V call is TRBV4-2, the J call TRBJ2-3, with 10 bases fitting TRBD2. V dropped 3 bases and J dropped 2; count of bases not matched to a gene: 5. Germline CDR1 reads LGHNA; CDR2 reads YNFKEQ. The CDR3 is 16 residues long. CDR3 in amino acids: CASSHPLAGVTDTQYF. The CDR3 DNA reads TGTGCCAGCAGCCACCCGCTAGCGGGGGTCACAGATACGCAGTATTTT.

The chain joins TRBV10-3 to TRBJ2-7; D remains unclear. Germline V lookup: CDR1 ENHRY, CDR2 SYGVKD. V was pared by 6 bases and J by 2 bases, with 5 bases between. The CDR3 sequence is 11 residues long. CDR3 bases: TGTGCCATCAGGGCCGCCTACGAGCAGTACTTC. It translates to CAIRAAYEQYF.

A few counts support this clonotype. In DNA form, the CDR3 reads TGCGCCAGCAGCTTATCATTAGATACGCAGTATTTT. This gives the protein CASSLSLDTQYF. The rearrangement uses TRBV5-1 and TRBJ2-3, with D hard to call. The CDR3 is made up of 12 amino acids. The V gene's germline CDR1 is SGHRS and CDR2 YFSETQ. V was cut by 2 bases and J by 5 bases, with 6 bases left in between.

This clonotype has only one observation. This rearrangement joins TRBV2 to TRBJ2-3; no firm D call. Trimming cost V 6 bases and J 3 bases, with 4 bases left between them. Per germline, CDR1 SNHLY and CDR2 FYNNEI. This CDR3 comprises 11 residues. CDR3 nucleotide sequence: TGTGCCAGCAGAGAGACAGATACGCAGTATTTT. Its translation: CASRETDTQYF.